This T cell receptor (beta chain) is drawn from a study of cytomegalovirus exposure and HLA in healthy donors. As concerns this clone: Its specificity is unknown.

Primers included in the PCR were 60 Vbeta and 13 Jbeta primers. The assay was immunoSEQ multiplex PCR, and TCRdb's table has in-frame clones only and misses some. Here the sample spans about 130,000 clones, approximately 70% being singletons. Study-wide results and limits: In a later analysis, CMV-associated beta chains were mostly HLA-associated, it appeared.

Though probably carrying unrecorded immune exposures, donors were nominally healthy at sampling. This CDR3 is 12 amino acids long. Trimming cost V 5 bases and J 7 bases, with 11 bases left between them. Germline CDR1 is SEHNR and CDR2 is FQNEAQ (reference sequence). The receptor was derived from a man in his fifties or sixties in good health and CMV-seropositive. Material: PBMCs. The rearrangement joins TRBV7-9 to TRBJ1-1; D not resolved. The CDR3 DNA reads TGTGCCAGCAGCGGGAGGTTGTATGAAGCTTTCTTT. Its protein product is CASSGRLYEAFF.